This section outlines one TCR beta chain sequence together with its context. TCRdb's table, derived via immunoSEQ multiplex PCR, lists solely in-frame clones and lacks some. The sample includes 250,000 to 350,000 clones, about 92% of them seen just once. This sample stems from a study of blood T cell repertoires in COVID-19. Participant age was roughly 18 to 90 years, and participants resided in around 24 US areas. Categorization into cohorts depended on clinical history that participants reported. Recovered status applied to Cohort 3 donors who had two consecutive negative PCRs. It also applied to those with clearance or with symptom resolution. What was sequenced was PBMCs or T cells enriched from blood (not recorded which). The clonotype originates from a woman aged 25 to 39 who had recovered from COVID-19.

DNA of the CDR3: TGTGCCAGCAGCTTAATGGGACAGGGGGCGGGAGATACGCAGTATTTT. Encoded protein: CASSLMGQGAGDTQYF. This sequence joins TRBV7-3 and TRBJ2-3; 12 bases line up with TRBD1. The length of the CDR3 is 16 residues. The ends lost 1 base at V and 5 bases at J; junction bases unmatched: 4. Germline CDR1 and CDR2: SGHTA and FQGTGA.